This entry describes one TCR beta chain. Its antigen is unidentified. The treatment is: oral pan-JAK inhibitor, 5-10 mg twice daily. RNA extraction and reverse transcription yielded cDNA as sequencing template. Sequencing was performed with immunoSEQ multiplex PCR; in TCRdb, only in-frame clones are kept and a portion is missing. Counted here are 170,000 or so clones, approximately 53% occurring once; the ten biggest clones make up more than 10%. The entry originates in a study of CD8+ T cells in alopecia areata. Trimming took 4 bases from V and 2 from J; bases not matched to a gene: 2. Germline-derived CDR1 and CDR2 are PRHDT and FYEKMQ (reference sequence). CDR3 size: 14 residues. Study findings and constraints: Significant decreases in scalp clonality and expanded CD8+ clones followed tofacitinib treatment.

The TCR was taken from a human donor with alopecia areata. Sequencing was performed on CD8+ T cells sorted from blood, taken at week 24, from a patient treated with tofacitinib. The chain employs TRBV13 and TRBJ1-5, with TRBD1 identical over 7 bases. In DNA, the CDR3 is TGTGCCAGCAGCTCCGGGACAGGCAATCAGCCCCAGCATTTT. It encodes CASSSGTGNQPQHF.